Below are 17 T cell receptor beta chains sequenced from a single sample in a study of T cells in Graves' hyperthyroidism and ophthalmopathy. The CDR3 regions of TCR beta were amplified from RNA transcripts. TCR CDR3 regions were first amplified by RT-PCR with HTBI primers. A single record per CDR3 protein comes from TCRdb applying MiXCR to the multiplex PCR reads. The sample has more than 500,000 distinct CDR3 sequences, 11% to 15% seen once. The specimen sequenced was blood. All receptors come from a woman aged 40 to 50 with Graves' hyperthyroidism.

This clonotype was seen only a few times. This rearrangement joins TRBV6-1 to TRBJ1-1; D call uncertain. The CDR3 consists of 11 residues. Germline assignment: CDR1 MNHNS and CDR2 SASEGT. V shed 7 bases and J shed 10 bases, with 13 bases lying between them. CDR3 region: CASTPQPRAFF. CDR3 in DNA: TGTGCCAGCACCCCCCAGCCTCGAGCTTTCTTT.

In its sample, this clonotype was seen many times. The chain has TRBV12-3 or TRBV12-4 and TRBJ2-3; D possibly corresponds to TRBD2 (5 bases). The CDR3 is 16 residues long. Trimming pared 3 bases from V and 2 bases from J, leaving 15 bases between. CDR3 protein: CASSFNLIASTDTQYF. CDR3 in DNA: TGTGCCAGCAGTTTTAATCTTATAGCGTCCACAGATACGCAGTATTTT.

The CDR3 is CASSPDRAGYSPLHF. In nucleotides, the CDR3 is TGTGCCAGCAGCCCGGACAGGGCAGGGTATTCACCCCTCCACTTT. The gene calls are TRBV12-3 or TRBV12-4 and TRBJ1-6; 8 bases line up with TRBD1. This CDR3 is built from 15 residues. Unmatched junction bases numbered 9, after V lost 6 bases and J lost 8 bases.

This clonotype was recorded many times. The J gene is TRBJ2-3, the V gene TRBV28; no definite D call. There are 12 residues in the CDR3. With 9 bases removed from V and 1 base from J, the gap between germline ends came to 8 bases. Germline CDR1 MDHEN, CDR2 SYDVKM. The CDR3 DNA is TGTGCCAGTTCCGAGGGCACAGATACGCAGTATTTT. Its translation is CASSEGTDTQYF.

This clonotype occurred many times. V is TRBV28 and J is TRBJ2-7, with D possibly being TRBD1 (5 bases). The CDR3 consists of 14 residues. The germline V gene encodes CDR1 MDHEN and CDR2 SYDVKM. The CDR3 region has the DNA TGTGATAGAAGGGTAGGGGCTTTTTCCTACGAGCAGTACTTC. Its translation: CDRRVGAFSYEQYF.

This clonotype has more than one count but fewer than ten. This may come from a read error, since a much larger clone is one base off. The CDR3 is CASSSNTSGRGDTQYF. The CDR3 nucleotides are TGTGCCAGCAGTTCCAATACTAGCGGGAGAGGAGATACGCAGTATTTT. V usage is TRBV13 and J usage is TRBJ2-3; 11 bases line up with TRBD2. V shed 6 bases, J shed 5 bases, and the junction held 10 bases outside the gene matches. Looked up from germline, CDR1 is PRHDT and CDR2 is FYEKMQ (reference sequence). The CDR3 extends over 16 amino acids.

This clonotype was recorded at least ten times. This chain uses TRBV27 with TRBJ1-1; maybe TRBD1 (5 bases). The CDR3 length is 15 residues. Germline CDR1 is MNHEY and CDR2 is SMNVEV (reference sequence). V gave up 6 bases and J gave up 8 bases, with 22 bases separating them. The CDR3 loop reads CASRPPRGEVAEAFF. CDR3 nucleotide sequence: TGTGCCAGCAGGCCCCCCCGAGGGGAGGTCGCAGAAGCTTTCTTT.

The sample holds many counts of this clonotype. The rearrangement links TRBV5-1 to TRBJ2-1, with 7 bases identical to TRBD2. The germline V gene has CDR1 SGHRS and CDR2 YFSETQ. The CDR3 length is 16 residues. Trimming cost V 0 bases and J 4 bases; bases outside gene matches: 7. The CDR3 is CASSLAGLAVYNEQFF. In DNA form, the CDR3 reads TGCGCCAGCAGCTTGGCCGGTCTAGCGGTATACAATGAGCAGTTCTTC.

This clonotype was observed at least ten times. This CDR3 reads CSAHLGHRQGSYEQYF. CDR3 DNA: TGCAGTGCTCACTTAGGGCACCGCCAGGGGAGCTACGAGCAGTACTTC. The gene calls are TRBV20-1 and TRBJ2-7; D perhaps matches TRBD1 (6 bases). V shed 5 bases and J shed 3 bases, with 23 bases lying between them. Per germline, CDR1 DFQATT and CDR2 SNEGSKA (reference sequence). CDR3 length equals 16 residues.

This clonotype showed up just a few times. The rearrangement joins TRBV7-9 to TRBJ2-1; 9 bases align to TRBD2. Germline-derived CDR1 and CDR2 are SEHNR and FQNEAQ (reference sequence). The V and J ends lost 5 bases and 9 bases, in that order; junction bases with no gene match: 11. The CDR3 is 15 amino acids. The CDR3 region has the DNA TGTGCCAGCAGCCCTTTAGCGGGAGAGTTTGTTGAGCAGTTCTTC. This sequence encodes CASSPLAGEFVEQFF.

The sample holds many counts of this clonotype. J is TRBJ1-5 and V is TRBV6-1; 8 nucleotides agree with TRBD1. The ends lost 4 bases at V and 6 bases at J; junction bases unmatched: 14. Germline lookup yields CDR1 MNHNS and CDR2 SASEGT. This CDR3 has 17 amino acids. The CDR3 loop reads CASSGGQGWGAGQPQHF. The CDR3 region has the DNA TGTGCCAGCAGTGGAGGACAGGGATGGGGGGCAGGTCAGCCCCAGCATTTT.

This clonotype appeared a few times. Since a much larger clone is just one base distant, this may be a read error. This is likely a read error, given that the CDR3 carries no conserved phenylalanine or tryptophan at its end. The chain links TRBV12-3 or TRBV12-4 to TRBJ2-7, with TRBD1 matching 12 bases. The CDR3 covers 13 residues. Trimming cost V 8 bases and J 5 bases; bases outside gene matches: 4. The CDR3 bases are TGTGCCAGCTCCCGGGACAGGGGGCACGAGCAGTACCTC. This gives the protein CASSRDRGHEQYL.

CDR3 loop: CASRPTSQQETQYF. Written as DNA, the CDR3 is TGTGCCAGCAGGCCCACGTCGCAGCAAGAGACCCAGTACTTC. The V gene is TRBV6-4, the J gene TRBJ2-5; no firm D call. V shed 6 bases and J shed 2 bases, with 13 bases lying between them. CDR3 length: 14 residues. The germline V gene has CDR1 MRHNA and CDR2 SNTAGT.

This clonotype was seen ten or more times. This chain connects TRBV10-3 to TRBJ2-5; 10 bases map to TRBD1. This CDR3 spans 14 amino acids. V lost 5 bases, J lost 5 bases, and 5 bases stayed unmatched. Germline lookup yields CDR1 ENHRY and CDR2 SYGVKD. This CDR3 reads CAISQTGGRETQYF. In DNA, the CDR3 is TGTGCCATCAGTCAGACAGGGGGCAGGGAGACCCAGTACTTC.

This clonotype was detected many times. The CDR3 reads CASSLAPTRGGETQYF. CDR3 DNA sequence: TGTGCCAGCAGCTTGGCCCCAACTAGGGGAGGGGAGACCCAGTACTTC. The chain recombines TRBV5-8 with TRBJ2-5, with 7 bases aligning to TRBD2. The CDR3 has 16 amino acids. Trimming cost V 0 bases and J 5 bases; bases outside gene matches: 10. Germline CDR1 is SGHTS and CDR2 is YDEGEE.

This clonotype came up many times. The DNA for the CDR3 is TGTGCCAGCAGTACTGACAGGGGGGCCCTTTACGAGCAGTACTTC. Translating gives CASSTDRGALYEQYF. The genes are TRBV12-3 or TRBV12-4 and TRBJ2-7; 9 bases are shared with TRBD1. CDR3 size: 15 residues. The J segment lost 4 bases and the V segment lost 5 bases, leaving 9 bases of the junction unmatched.

Many counts were recorded for this clonotype. V is TRBV6-1 and J is TRBJ2-6; D possibly corresponds to TRBD2 (6 bases). The germline V gene has CDR1 MNHNS and CDR2 SASEGT. The CDR3 is 16 residues long. V lost 3 bases, J lost 0 bases, and 9 bases lay in between. CDR3 coding DNA: TGTGCCAGCAGTGACGGGGGTTACTCTGGGGCCAACGTCCTGACTTTC. As protein: CASSDGGYSGANVLTF.